This TCR beta chain stems from a study of cytomegalovirus exposure and HLA in healthy donors. Study-wide points: Apart from CMV serostatus, no immune exposure information was available. Many donors carried some public TCRs, although rarity characterized most TCR sequences. An assumption of roughly uniform sequencing depth across donors underlay the presence/absence analyses.

A remark on this clone: Its antigen is currently unknown.

The CDR3 is made up of 12 amino acids. Germline loops: CDR1 SGHDN, CDR2 FVKESK. Trimming shortened V by 1 base and J by 11 bases, and 11 bases separated the two germline ends. This PCR relied on a set of 60 Vbeta primers and 13 Jbeta primers. Source study methods: Later analysis identified 80 million to 90 million unique TCR beta chains, about 10 million shared. Sequencing used immunoSEQ multiplex PCR; TCRdb keeps in-frame clones, though not all of them. V, J and clone size reflect that table, while D and trimming were determined from the DNA. This table has 130,000 or so clones, around 72% appearing once.

V usage is TRBV14 and J usage is TRBJ1-1; D is ambiguous. This sequence originates from a man aged 45-65 years in good health and CMV-seropositive. The specimen sequenced was PBMCs. For the CDR3, the DNA is TGTGCCAGCAGCCAAGTGTCCCAGGTGGCTTTCTTT. This encodes CASSQVSQVAFF.